This T cell receptor beta chain was documented in a study of cytomegalovirus exposure and HLA in healthy donors. Study-level information: An early release of data contained about 85 million unique TCRs, which came from HLA-typed donors.

The study ran its PCR with 60 Vbeta and 13 Jbeta primers. Profiled with immunoSEQ multiplex PCR; TCRdb holds only in-frame clones, not every one. The data contain some 200,000 clones, less than 85% of them singletons. Findings and caveats of the study: Excluded: some indistinguishable V segments such as TRBV6-2 and TRBV6-3. The study put some 150 TCR beta chains on its list as cytomegalovirus-associated.

CDR1 is MNHEY, CDR2 SVGAGI, per germline. V dropped 2 bases and J dropped 1; count of bases not matched to a gene: 3. The CDR3 spans 15 residues. A word on this clone: The antigen is not known.

Material for sequencing was PBMCs. V and J are TRBV6-5 and TRBJ2-7; 9 bases align to TRBD1. The TCR was taken from a boy under 18 in good health and CMV-seronegative. The CDR3 reads CASSYPGTGSYEQYF. As DNA, the CDR3 is TGTGCCAGCAGTTACCCCGGGACAGGGTCCTACGAGCAGTACTTC.